Shown below are 25 T cell receptor beta chains from a single sample sequenced in a study of cytomegalovirus exposure and HLA in healthy donors. PCR was performed using 60 Vbeta and 13 Jbeta primers. TCRdb's table, derived via immunoSEQ multiplex PCR, lists solely in-frame clones and lacks some. The sample lists roughly 190,000 clones; around 78% were seen once. Sequencing used PBMCs. These receptors were collected from a woman in her twenties or thirties in good health and CMV-seropositive.

The CDR3 coding sequence is TGTGCCATCAGTGAGTCGGTCGGCGAGCAGTACTTC. Amino acid sequence: CAISESVGEQYF. The chain is built from TRBV10-3 and TRBJ2-7; D is undetermined. The CDR3 has 12 residues. CDR1 ENHRY and CDR2 SYGVKD come from the germline V gene. With 0 bases removed from V and 6 bases from J, the gap between germline ends came to 6 bases.

The chain couples TRBV7-2 to TRBJ2-4; 9 bases are shared with TRBD2. After removal of 1 base from V and 6 bases from J, the junction contained 1 base not matched to a gene. The CDR3 is 14 amino acids. Germline V gene lookup returns CDR1 SGHTA and CDR2 FQGNSA. The DNA for the CDR3 is TGTGCCAGCAGCTTAGGCGGGGGGGGAAACATTCAGTACTTC. It specifies CASSLGGGGNIQYF.

V is TRBV5-1 and J is TRBJ2-5; 11 bases agree with TRBD2. The junction had 5 bases not matched to a gene; V was cut back by 4 bases and J by 3 bases. Germline lookup yields CDR1 SGHRS and CDR2 YFSETQ. The CDR3 spans 15 residues. The CDR3 spells CASSPQTSGKETQYF. CDR3 DNA: TGCGCCAGCAGCCCCCAGACTAGCGGGAAAGAGACCCAGTACTTC.

This clone was observed a few times. J is TRBJ2-1 and V is TRBV19; D is perhaps TRBD1 (7 bases). The germline V and J ends were trimmed by 5 bases and 7 bases, with 21 bases remaining between them. CDR1 and CDR2 (germline): LNHDA, SQIVND (reference sequence). CDR3 length: 16 amino acids. CDR3 coding DNA: TGTGCCAGTAGTCCCGGGGGCAGGGGGTCCGTAAATGAGCAGTTCTTC. Amino acids: CASSPGGRGSVNEQFF.

The rearrangement joins TRBV6-1 to TRBJ1-5, with a tentative D call TRBD1 (6 bases). The CDR3 has 15 amino acids. The V end lost 1 base, the J end lost 5 bases, and 12 bases lay between the germline ends. CDR1 and CDR2 from the germline V gene are MNHNS and SASEGT. This CDR3 is CASSEVVTGYQPQHF. The CDR3 bases are TGTGCCAGCAGTGAAGTCGTAACAGGGTATCAGCCCCAGCATTTT.

This clone was seen a few times. The J gene is TRBJ1-4, the V gene TRBV2, with 7 bases that match TRBD1. The CDR3 is made up of 14 amino acids. CDR1 is SNHLY and CDR2 is FYNNEI in the germline V gene. V gave up 7 bases and J gave up 3 bases; unmatched junction bases: 5. CDR3 residues: CASNRGLPNEKLFF. The CDR3 nucleotides read TGTGCCAGCAACAGGGGACTTCCTAATGAAAAACTGTTTTTT.

V gene TRBV2 combines with J gene TRBJ1-1; D gene uncertain. The CDR3 spans 13 residues. Trimming left V 2 bases short and J 2 bases short, with 6 bases between. The germline CDR1 and CDR2 sequences are SNHLY and FYNNEI. The CDR3 sequence: CASSEHLNTEAFF. The CDR3 coding sequence is TGTGCCAGCAGTGAACACCTAAACACTGAAGCTTTCTTT.

The rearrangement links TRBV27 to TRBJ2-1; 7 bases line up with TRBD1. The J segment lost 0 bases and the V segment lost 6 bases, leaving 5 bases of the junction unmatched. Germline CDR1 MNHEY, CDR2 SMNVEV (reference sequence). The CDR3 contains 15 residues. The CDR3 sequence: CASRWGQSSYNEQFF. Here the CDR3 DNA reads TGTGCCAGCAGATGGGGACAGTCCTCCTACAATGAGCAGTTCTTC.

The chain carries TRBV6-6 and TRBJ1-1; D is unresolved. Deletions cut 7 bases from V and 1 base from J, with 13 bases between. The CDR3 totals 14 residues. The germline V gene encodes CDR1 MNHNY and CDR2 SVGAGI (reference sequence). DNA for the CDR3: TGTGCCAGCAAAGTCGGCGACACGAACACTGAAGCTTTCTTT. It translates to CASKVGDTNTEAFF.

To note about this clone: The germline gene is not matched at one end of the junction; a read error may be the cause. The chain uses TRBV7-9 and TRBJ2-3, with 9 bases identical to TRBD1. Germline V gives CDR1 SEHNR, CDR2 FQNEAQ (reference sequence). The CDR3 covers 16 residues. CDR3 residues: CSSSLLGTGLTDTQYF. CDR3 bases: TGTTCCAGCAGCTTATTGGGGACAGGGCTCACAGATACGCAGTATTTT.

The chain is built from TRBV11-3 and TRBJ2-7; TRBD2 aligns across 9 bases. The CDR3 spans 15 residues. The trim removed 5 bases at V and 0 bases at J, leaving 5 bases unmatched. Germline lookup yields CDR1 SGHNT and CDR2 YENEEA. The CDR3 nucleotides read TGTGCCAGCAGCACGGGACTAGCCAGCTCCTACGAGCAGTACTTC. Its protein is CASSTGLASSYEQYF.

V usage is TRBV6-1 and J usage is TRBJ2-7; TRBD1 might be the D (5 bases). V lost 3 bases and J 4 bases, leaving 7 bases between the germline ends. The CDR3 totals 12 residues. Germline lookup yields CDR1 MNHNS and CDR2 SASEGT. CDR3 coding DNA: TGTGCCAGCAGTGAGCCAGGGTACGAGCAGTACTTC. Its translation is CASSEPGYEQYF.

The chain links TRBV27 to TRBJ2-6; 10 bases line up with TRBD1. V shed 2 bases, J shed 1 base, and the junction held 5 bases outside the gene matches. The CDR3 contains 18 residues. Per the germline V gene, CDR1 is MNHEY and CDR2 is SMNVEV (reference sequence). CDR3 sequence: CASSLKWDRGSGANVLTF. The CDR3 DNA reads TGTGCCAGCAGTTTAAAGTGGGACAGGGGATCTGGGGCCAACGTCCTGACTTTC.

This clone was recorded once. The rearrangement joins TRBV11-3 to TRBJ2-7; weak D call: TRBD1 (6 bases). Germline V lookup: CDR1 SGHNT, CDR2 YENEEA. This CDR3 is 15 amino acids long. With 1 base removed from V and 4 bases from J, the gap between germline ends came to 14 bases. The CDR3 sequence is CASSLGPGGGYEQYF. CDR3 nucleotide sequence: TGTGCCAGCAGCTTAGGACCTGGGGGCGGGTACGAGCAGTACTTC.

This clone was observed a few times. The rearrangement links TRBV19 to TRBJ1-5; D is unresolved. Trimming took 7 bases from V and 5 from J, leaving 15 bases between them. The CDR3 loop spans 14 amino acids. The germline CDR1 and CDR2 sequences are LNHDA and SQIVND (reference sequence). CDR3 nucleotides: TGTGCCAGTAATAGCCGACCGAACGATCAGCCCCAGCATTTT. Translation: CASNSRPNDQPQHF. Supplemented by reference TRBV19 and TRBJ1-5, the full variable domain reads DGGITQSPKYLFRKEGQNVTLSCEQNLNHDAMYWYRQDPGQGLRLIYYSQIVNDFQKGDIAEGYSVSREKKESFPLTVTSAQKNPTAFYLCASNSRPNDQPQHFGDGTRLSIL.

This clone appeared once. Given the absence of the conserved phenylalanine or tryptophan at the CDR3 end, a read error is likely. The gene calls are TRBV4-1 and TRBJ2-7; 7 bases map to TRBD1. This CDR3 spans 15 amino acids. Germline loops: CDR1 MGHRA, CDR2 YSYEKL. The junction had 5 bases not matched to a gene; V was cut back by 0 bases and J by 3 bases. The CDR3 loop reads CASSQEERQGYEQYI. Here the CDR3 DNA reads TGCGCCAGCAGCCAAGAAGAACGACAGGGCTACGAGCAGTACATC.

V usage is TRBV19 and J usage is TRBJ1-2; TRBD1 matches at 9 bases. Germline-derived CDR1 and CDR2 are LNHDA and SQIVND (reference sequence). Trimming took 6 bases from V and 4 from J; bases not matched to a gene: 9. The CDR3 covers 15 residues. The CDR3 protein is CASRSTGTGSYGYTF. CDR3 in DNA: TGTGCCAGTAGGTCAACCGGGACAGGGAGCTATGGCTACACCTTC.

The chain employs TRBV2 and TRBJ1-1, with D possibly being TRBD1 (5 bases). This CDR3 comprises 14 residues. The V gene's germline CDR1 is SNHLY and CDR2 FYNNEI. Trimming removed 6 bases at V and 1 base at J, with 12 bases between. For the CDR3, the DNA is TGTGCCAGCAGAAGGGGAGGGACGAACACTGAAGCTTTCTTT. Residues: CASRRGGTNTEAFF.

The genes are TRBV28 and TRBJ2-7; TRBD2 agrees at 12 bases. CDR3 size: 15 residues. Germline CDR1 is MDHEN and CDR2 is SYDVKM. Trimming took 1 base from V and 6 from J; bases not matched to a gene: 4. In nucleotides, the CDR3 is TGTGCCAGCAGTTTATCCCTAGCGGGAGGGAGCGAGCAGTACTTC. Translation gives CASSLSLAGGSEQYF.

On this clone itself: Relative to the germline gene, one junction end is altered; a read error may explain this. The chain couples TRBV7-8 to TRBJ2-5, with 8 bases lining up with TRBD2. The germline V gene has CDR1 SGHVS and CDR2 FQNEAQ. This CDR3 spans 15 amino acids. CDR3 loop: CASSLRTSSRETQHF. In nucleotides, the CDR3 is TGTGCCAGCAGCCTCCGGACTAGCAGCAGGGAGACCCAGCACTTC.

The rearrangement links TRBV7-6 to TRBJ2-7; D perhaps matches TRBD1 (5 bases). V lost 1 base, J lost 0 bases, and 10 bases lay in between. The CDR3 totals 15 residues. Germline V gene sequence: CDR1 SGHVS, CDR2 FNYEAQ. Here the CDR3 reads CASSLVQGSSYEQYF. CDR3 bases: TGTGCCAGCAGCTTAGTTCAGGGAAGCTCCTACGAGCAGTACTTC.

The V gene is TRBV7-2, the J gene TRBJ2-3, with 8 bases lining up with TRBD2. Germline V lookup: CDR1 SGHTA, CDR2 FQGNSA. There are 15 residues in the CDR3. V shed 5 bases and J 4 bases; nucleotides not matched to a gene: 8. CDR3 sequence: CASSGDREGADTQYF. As DNA, the CDR3 is TGTGCCAGCAGCGGTGACCGGGAGGGAGCAGATACGCAGTATTTT.

V usage is TRBV19 and J usage is TRBJ2-2; 7 bases line up with TRBD2. V shed 3 bases, J shed 7 bases, and the junction held 8 bases outside the gene matches. Germline assignment: CDR1 LNHDA and CDR2 SQIVND (reference sequence). This CDR3 contains 15 residues. The chain's CDR3 is CASSIPWEGIGELFF. CDR3 coding DNA: TGTGCCAGTAGTATCCCCTGGGAGGGAATCGGGGAGCTGTTTTTT.

V is TRBV5-1 and J is TRBJ2-1; D call uncertain. The CDR3 consists of 15 residues. Germline V gene sequence: CDR1 SGHRS, CDR2 YFSETQ. V gave up 4 bases and J gave up 6 bases, with 17 bases separating them. In DNA form, the CDR3 reads TGCGCCAGCAGCCTCAGAGGAGATAGTCTCAATGAGCAGTTCTTC. It yields the protein CASSLRGDSLNEQFF.

V is TRBV11-2 and J is TRBJ1-5; 7 nucleotides align to TRBD1. Germline lookup yields CDR1 SGHAT and CDR2 FQNNGV. V dropped 5 bases and J dropped 7; count of bases not matched to a gene: 11. The CDR3 is 15 residues long. CDR3 sequence (DNA): TGTGCCAGCAGCAAATTTGACAGGGCTGGCCAGCCCCAGCATTTT. It is translated as CASSKFDRAGQPQHF.